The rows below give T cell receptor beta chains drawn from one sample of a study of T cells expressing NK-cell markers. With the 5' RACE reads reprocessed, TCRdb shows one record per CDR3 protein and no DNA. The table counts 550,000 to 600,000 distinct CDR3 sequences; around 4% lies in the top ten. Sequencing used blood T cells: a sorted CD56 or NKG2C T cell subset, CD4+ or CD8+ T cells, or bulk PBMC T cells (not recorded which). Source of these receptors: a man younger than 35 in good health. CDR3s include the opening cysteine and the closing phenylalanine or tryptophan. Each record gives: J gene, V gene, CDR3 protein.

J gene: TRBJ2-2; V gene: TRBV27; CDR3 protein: CASSLYGRQGSTGELFF
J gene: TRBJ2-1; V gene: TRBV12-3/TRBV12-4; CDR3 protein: CASLRQGAYNEQFF
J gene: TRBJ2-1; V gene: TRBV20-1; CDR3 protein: CSLAGVDNEQFF
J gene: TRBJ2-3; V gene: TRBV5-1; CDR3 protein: CASSLGDATSGTRSQYF
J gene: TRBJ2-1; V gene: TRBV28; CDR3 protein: CASSQTANSYNEQFF
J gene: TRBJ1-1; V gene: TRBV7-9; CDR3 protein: CASSADSGRSSHTEAFF
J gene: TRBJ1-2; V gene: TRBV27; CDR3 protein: CASSLNERGSDGYTF
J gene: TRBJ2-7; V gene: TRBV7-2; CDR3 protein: CASSLSMGLNYEQYF
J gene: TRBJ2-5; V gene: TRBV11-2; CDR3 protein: CASSLGSGHPGRETQYF
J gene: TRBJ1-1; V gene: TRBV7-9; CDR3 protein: CASSSTAGLLNTEAFF